This TCR beta chain was captured by sequencing in a study of blood T cell repertoires in COVID-19. For the study at large: The United States, Italy and Spain provided the acute and convalescent COVID-19 samples.

Some clones are missing from TCRdb's copy, which holds only in-frame ones; the method was immunoSEQ multiplex PCR. The repertoire holds 30,000 to 40,000 clones, with almost 85% as singletons. V lost 2 bases and J lost 3, with 11 bases in between. Germline V gives CDR1 MNHEY, CDR2 SVGEGT. The CDR3 has 15 residues. The TCR sequence derives from a man at least 80 years old with active or convalescent COVID-19. The rearrangement joins TRBV6-2 or TRBV6-3 to TRBJ1-5; D call uncertain. Specimen: peripheral blood. CDR3 coding DNA: TGTGCCAGCAGTTACGGCCGGCAGGTCAATCAGCCCCAGCATTTT. Protein sequence: CASSYGRQVNQPQHF.